The sequence of this T cell receptor beta chain was determined in a study of blood T cell repertoires in COVID-19. Study as a whole: Some COVID-19 samples were acute and others convalescent; all came from the United States, Italy and Spain.

J was trimmed by 2 bases and V by 3 bases; bases with no gene match: 7. The germline V gene encodes CDR1 SGHRS and CDR2 YFSETQ. CDR3 size: 16 residues. In the authors' workflow: By means of reference gene primer amplification, nucleated cell counts were estimated. Only in-frame clones appear in the TCRdb table, and some are missing; sequencing was by immunoSEQ multiplex PCR. V and J calls and clone size follow that table, whereas D and trimming were derived from the DNA. Of tens of thousands of clones listed, about 94% are singletons. The sequencing input was peripheral blood. The sequence was collected from a human donor with active COVID-19. The donor label of this sample is uncertain. This rearrangement joins TRBV5-1 to TRBJ1-1; 10 bases line up with TRBD1. The CDR3 spells CASSWGDRGRNTEAFF. DNA of the CDR3: TGCGCCAGCAGCTGGGGGGACAGGGGAAGAAACACTGAAGCTTTCTTT.